This T cell receptor (beta chain) comes out of a study of T cells after somatic rescue of genetic block. The V and J ends lost 1 base and 4 bases respectively, with 7 bases between them. In germline, CDR1 is SGHAT, CDR2 FQNNGV. This CDR3 has 13 residues. The table came from immunoSEQ multiplex PCR; TCRdb's copy has only in-frame clones and leaves some out. The sample shows 14,000 to 15,000 clones, over 60% of them seen only once. The sequence was collected from a man aged 18 to 30. Input material: peripheral blood mononuclear cells (PBMCs). The chain combines TRBV11-2 with TRBJ1-2; D gene ambiguous. CDR3 region: CASSLGVFYGYTF. CDR3 DNA sequence: TGTGCCAGCAGCTTAGGGGTCTTCTATGGCTACACCTTC.